The sequence of this TCR beta chain was determined in a study of OX40 agonist ivuxolimab in advanced cancers. In the study overall: Ivuxolimab, which targeted the costimulatory receptor OX40 (CD134), was an agonistic, fully human IgG2 monoclonal antibody. Intravenous ivuxolimab was administered to patients every 2 weeks at six dose levels: 0.01, 0.1, 0.3, 1.5, 3 and 10 mg/kg. Of the approximately 54 patients in dose escalation, 19 had hepatocellular carcinoma, some 15 had melanoma, 9 had renal cell carcinoma and 9 had head and neck cancer. The dose-escalation cohort was almost 85% male with a mean age of about 54 years, ranging from roughly 23 to 90. Prior anti-PD-1, anti-PD-L1 or anti-CTLA-4 therapy was permitted, and checkpoint inhibitors had been received by around 39% of dose-escalation patients. Three dose-escalation patients achieved partial responses, one with hepatocellular carcinoma and two with cutaneous melanoma. Peripheral TCRbeta sequencing aimed to test whether ivuxolimab altered TCR sequence diversity and caused clonal T-cell expansion. The monotherapy dose-escalation portion (N ≈ 52 patients) of the phase I ivuxolimab trial is reported in the paper.

For sequencing of the TCRbeta CDR3 region, genomic DNA was extracted from the sorted cells. The immunoSEQ Assay was used for sequencing of TCRbeta CDR3 regions. Entries here come from immuneACCESS through TCRdb and include only in-frame sequences with V and J called. Some clones fail to appear in such tables; in the studies checked, an unresolved V gene covers under half of the shortfall, and the cause of the remainder is unknown. This sample is represented by fewer than 80,000 clones; around 89% of them were singletons. Around 6.5% of the sample rests with the top ten. Patients with a history of autoimmune disease or receiving systemic immunosuppression were excluded from the trial. In every dose cohort, peripheral blood was drawn for TCR sequencing at baseline, cycle 4 day 1, and cycle 7 day 1. The samples were drawn from a first-in-human, open-label, multicenter phase I dose-escalation trial of ivuxolimab. Adults with locally advanced or metastatic head and neck squamous cell, hepatocellular, melanoma or renal cell carcinoma were enrolled in the trial. Before TCR sequencing, CD4+ T cells and CD8+ T cells were sorted from peripheral blood as separate populations.

Points on this clone: Which antigen it targets is not known. Base quality data are lacking; no much larger clone is found one base away.

Relative to germline, V is 2 bases shorter and J is 7 bases shorter, with 14 bases between their ends. Its CDR3 holds 14 amino acids, cysteine through phenylalanine. Here the CDR3 DNA is all that survives: 42 bases in frame from base 1. The germline V gene (reference sequence) yields SEHNR for CDR1 and FQNEAQ for CDR2. What the authors observed across the whole study: At doses of 0.1 to 3.0 mg/kg, clonal expansion of both CD4+ and CD8+ blood T cells was observed from baseline to week 6. After ivuxolimab, CD8+ T cells had more expanded clones than CD4+ T cells on average. In partial responders in the 0.1-3.0 mg/kg groups, normalized peripheral clonal expansion was found to be among the lowest, especially among CD8+ T cells. The antigen specificity of the clonally expanded peripheral T cells was not determined. Low levels of normalized T-cell clonal expansion were also seen in some nonresponding patients.

The chain couples TRBV7-9 to TRBJ1-1, and possibly TRBD1, on 6 matching bases. The material sequenced was CD4+ or CD8+ T cells sorted from blood, taken in a trial of the OX40 agonist ivuxolimab. The source is an adult with an advanced solid tumor such as melanoma, head and neck, liver or kidney cancer. Here the CDR3 is given as CASSLRASGDEAFF. The DNA reads as follows: TGTGCCAGCAGCTTAAGGGCCTCAGGGGATGAAGCTTTCTTT. When the CDR3 is completed using the reference TRBV7-9 and TRBJ1-1 genes on either side, the full variable domain is DTGVSQNPRHKITKRGQNVTFRCDPISEHNRLYWYRQTLGQGPEFLTYFQNEAQLEKSRLLSDRFSAERPKGSFSTLEIQRTEQGDSAMYLCASSLRASGDEAFFGQGTRLTVV.